This TCR beta chain was identified during a study of post-analysis software for immune sequencing data. Whole-study findings and limits: Compared with controls, patients had more of roughly five TRBV segments, including TRBV5-6, TRBV5-1 and TRBV20-1.

With regard to this clonotype: Its cognate antigen is unknown.

Built from TCR beta cDNA, the libraries had unique molecular identifiers in them. One entry per CDR3 protein results from TCRdb running MiXCR on the PCR reads. Found here are hundreds of thousands of distinct CDR3 sequences, roughly 40% of them singletons; the top ten hold roughly 1.7%. V lost 5 bases, J lost 3 bases, and 11 bases lay in between. The germline V gene has CDR1 SGHTA and CDR2 FQGNSA. The CDR3 spans 13 residues. J is TRBJ2-7 and V is TRBV7-2; D gene uncertain. The sequence was obtained from a girl aged 5-17 years with multiple sclerosis. Sequenced sample: blood. The CDR3 DNA reads as TGTGCCAGCAGCCTCAACCGCGACTACGAGCAGTACTTC. Translation gives CASSLNRDYEQYF.